This is a list of T cell receptor beta chains from one sample in a study of T cell responses to AZD1222 COVID-19 vaccine. The table came from immunoSEQ multiplex PCR; TCRdb's copy has only in-frame clones and leaves some out. The sample consists of about 150,000 clones, 80% to 90% of them appearing once. Specimen: peripheral blood, collected on day 0 of AZD1222 vaccination. These TCRs come from an adult in good health. Each CDR3 is given with its conserved first and last residue. D genes are given only for firm matches.

NA	TRBV4-1	TRBJ2-2	TGCGCCAGCAGCCACAGGCAGGTAGAGACCGGGGAGCTGTTTTTT	CASSHRQVETGELFF
NA	TRBV7-8	TRBJ2-1	TGTGCCAGCAGCTCGTCGCAGGGTCCGGAAAGCGATGAGCAGTTCTTC	CASSSSQGPESDEQFF
NA	TRBV7-3	TRBJ2-7	TGTGCCAGCAGCTTGGCAGGGGACTACGAGCAGTACTTC	CASSLAGDYEQYF
NA	TRBV6-2/TRBV6-3	TRBJ2-1	TGTGCCAGCAGTGCTGCCGGGACGGAGAACAATGAGCAGTTCTTC	CASSAAGTENNEQFF
NA	TRBV25-1	TRBJ2-6	TGTGCCAGCAGTGGAGTTGGGGCCAACGTCCTGACTTTC	CASSGVGANVLTF
NA	TRBV4-2	TRBJ1-5	TGTGCCAGCAGCCAAGAGGGGGCGAGCAATCAGCCCCAGCATTTT	CASSQEGASNQPQHF
NA	TRBV7-2	TRBJ1-6	TGTGCCAGCAGCTTAGACCCGACAGTTTATAATTCACCCCTCCACTTT	CASSLDPTVYNSPLHF
NA	TRBV6-1	TRBJ1-2	TGTGCCAGCAGTGAACAGGGACCCAGCTATGGCTACACCTTC	CASSEQGPSYGYTF
TRBD2	TRBV7-3	TRBJ2-1	TGTGTCAGCAGCCCCCGCGGGGGGGCGGGTAATGAGCAGTTCTTC	CVSSPRGGAGNEQFF
NA	TRBV28	TRBJ1-6	TGTGCCAGCAGTTCCGCGCAGGGTGGGCTCCTCTATAATTCACCCCTCCACTTT	CASSSAQGGLLYNSPLHF
TRBD1	TRBV3-1/TRBV3-2	TRBJ1-2	TGTGCCAGCAGCCAAAATGACAGGGGCTTTAACTATGGCTACACCTTC	CASSQNDRGFNYGYTF
TRBD1	TRBV4-3	TRBJ1-6	TGCGCCAGCAGCCAAGATCCGTCGGGACAGGGGGATTCACCCCTCCACTTT	CASSQDPSGQGDSPLHF
NA	TRBV5-1	TRBJ2-2	TGCGCCAGCAGCCCTTTAAGCGGTACCTACACCGGGGAACTGTTTTTT	CASSPLSGTYTGELFF
TRBD1	TRBV27	TRBJ1-5	TGTGCCAGCAGTCACACTACAGGGGGCGGAAGCAATCAGCCCCAGCATTTT	CASSHTTGGGSNQPQHF
NA	TRBV9	TRBJ2-2	TGTGCCAGCAGCGTAGGTGGGCGAGTCGCCGGGGAGCTGTTTTTT	CASSVGGRVAGELFF
NA	TRBV7-9	TRBJ2-5	TGTGCCAGCAGCTTTGGGTCAGGCGGTGGAGAGACCCAGTACTTC	CASSFGSGGGETQYF
TRBD1	TRBV5-1	TRBJ2-5	TGCGCCAGCAGCCCTCTACAGGGGGGTCTGAAGACCCAGTACTTC	CASSPLQGGLKTQYF
TRBD2	TRBV10-2	TRBJ2-5	TGCGCCAGCAGACCCAGACTAGCGGGTCAAGAGACCCAGTACTTC	CASRPRLAGQETQYF
TRBD2	TRBV9	TRBJ2-2	TGTGCCAGCAGCGTAGGCCTAGCGGGGGGGTCTAACACCGGGGAGCTGTTTTTT	CASSVGLAGGSNTGELFF
NA	TRBV23-1	TRBJ1-5	TGCGCCAGCAGTCAATACCAGCCCCAGCATTTT	CASSQYQPQHF
TRBD1	TRBV5-1	TRBJ2-1	TGCGCCAGCAGCTGGGGGACAGGCTATGAGCAGTTCTTC	CASSWGTGYEQFF
NA	TRBV9	TRBJ2-5	TGTGCCAGCAGCTTTCTGGGGCAGGGCCAAGAGACCCAGTACTTC	CASSFLGQGQETQYF